Below, 27 T cell receptor beta chains from the same sample are listed, as sequenced in a study of cytomegalovirus exposure and HLA in healthy donors. Primers: 60 Vbeta forward and 13 Jbeta reverse. Sequenced by immunoSEQ multiplex PCR; TCRdb stores in-frame clones only, minus some. The table lists more than 85,000 clones, around three quarters of them singletons, with around 3% in the top ten. Sequencing used PBMCs. The receptors were gathered from a male donor in good health and CMV-seropositive.

The chain combines TRBV20-1 with TRBJ1-6, with 9 bases lining up with TRBD1. With 3 bases clipped from V and 15 bases from J, the junction kept 0 bases outside the gene matches. Germline V gives CDR1 DFQATT, CDR2 SNEGSKA (reference sequence). The length of the CDR3 is 10 residues. The DNA of the CDR3 is TGCAGTGCTAGGGGACAGGGCCTCCACTTT. Translating gives CSARGQGLHF.

This sequence joins TRBV2 and TRBJ1-5; tentatively, D is TRBD1 (5 bases). V lost 6 bases and J lost 1, with 10 bases in between. The germline V gene encodes CDR1 SNHLY and CDR2 FYNNEI. CDR3 length: 14 residues. The CDR3 loop is CASRQDLSNQPQHF. The CDR3 region has the DNA TGTGCCAGCAGACAGGATTTGAGCAATCAGCCCCAGCATTTT.

The chain is built from TRBV9 and TRBJ1-4, with a tentative D call TRBD1 (6 bases). The V gene lost 4 bases and the J gene lost 0 bases, with 19 bases spanning the gap. The CDR3 is 18 residues long. Per germline, CDR1 SGDLS and CDR2 YYNGEE. In nucleotides, the CDR3 is TGTGCCAGCAGCCAGGGACAACAGGGCGGCACAACTAATGAAAAACTGTTTTTT. Amino acid sequence: CASSQGQQGGTTNEKLFF.

This chain joins TRBV6-1 and TRBJ1-1, with D tentatively TRBD1 (5 bases). The CDR3 has 15 amino acids. Trimming removed 5 bases at V and 1 base at J, with 14 bases between. Germline V lookup: CDR1 MNHNS, CDR2 SASEGT. This CDR3 is CASSITKGKNTEAFF. DNA of the CDR3: TGTGCCAGCAGTATTACGAAGGGGAAGAACACTGAAGCTTTCTTT.

The genes are TRBV7-2 and TRBJ2-3; D is unresolved. The CDR3 contains 11 residues. Germline V gives CDR1 SGHTA, CDR2 FQGNSA. The germline V and J ends were trimmed by 3 bases and 5 bases, with 3 bases remaining between them. DNA for the CDR3: TGTGCCAGCAGCTTCGTAGATACGCAGTATTTT. This translates into CASSFVDTQYF.

This chain uses TRBV25-1 with TRBJ2-2, with TRBD1 matching over 11 bases. Germline loops: CDR1 MGHDK, CDR2 SYGVNS. This CDR3 has 16 residues. V lost 4 bases and J lost 5; bases outside the gene matches: 6. CDR3 bases: TGTGCCAGCAGTGGGGCGGGACAGGGGGAAACCGGGGAGCTGTTTTTT. Protein product: CASSGAGQGETGELFF.

The genes are TRBV6-5 and TRBJ2-3, with D possibly matching TRBD1 (6 bases). CDR3 length equals 15 residues. CDR1 and CDR2 from the germline V gene are MNHEY and SVGAGI. V was cut by 0 bases and J by 2 bases, with 9 bases left in between. This CDR3 reads CASSYSPGATDTQYF. As DNA, the CDR3 is TGTGCCAGCAGTTACTCGCCAGGGGCCACAGATACGCAGTATTTT.

The chain recombines TRBV5-1 with TRBJ1-4; D remains ambiguous. CDR1 is SGHRS, CDR2 YFSETQ, per germline. V lost 5 bases and J 1 base, leaving 9 bases between the germline ends. This CDR3 has 14 residues. CDR3 in DNA: TGCGCCAGCAGACTGACGGGAACTAATGAAAAACTGTTTTTT. It translates to CASRLTGTNEKLFF.

J is TRBJ2-1 and V is TRBV19; D is perhaps TRBD1 (6 bases). The germline V gene has CDR1 LNHDA and CDR2 SQIVND (reference sequence). V gave up 5 bases and J gave up 0 bases, with 8 bases separating them. The CDR3 is 14 amino acids. DNA for the CDR3: TGTGCCAGTAGTCAGGGGAGCTCCTACAATGAGCAGTTCTTC. Translating gives CASSQGSSYNEQFF.

This chain links TRBV7-2 with TRBJ2-3; TRBD2 matches 7 bases. Trimming removed 1 base from V and 10 bases from J; junction bases left unmatched: 8. The CDR3 sequence is 14 residues long. Germline values: CDR1 SGHTA, CDR2 FQGNSA. CDR3 coding DNA: TGTGCCAGCAGCTTAGTTCGGGGGGAGGCGTCGCAGTATTTT. This sequence encodes CASSLVRGEASQYF.

The gene calls are TRBV6-5 and TRBJ2-7, with a possible D match to TRBD1 (5 bases). V lost 0 bases, J lost 11 bases, and 11 bases lay in between. The CDR3 loop spans 12 amino acids. Germline loops: CDR1 MNHEY, CDR2 SVGAGI. CDR3 loop: CASSYSIRGKYF. For the CDR3, the DNA is TGTGCCAGCAGTTACTCGATTAGGGGTAAGTACTTC.

The chain couples TRBV7-2 to TRBJ1-1, with D possibly matching TRBD1 (5 bases). CDR3 length: 15 residues. Germline-derived CDR1 and CDR2 are SGHTA and FQGNSA. V dropped 1 base and J dropped 0 bases, with 9 bases sitting between them. CDR3 sequence reads: CASSLVRAVNTEAFF. CDR3 coding DNA: TGTGCCAGCAGCTTAGTCAGGGCCGTGAACACTGAAGCTTTCTTT. Full variable domain (missing parts from reference TRBV7-2 and TRBJ1-1): GAGVSQSPSNKVTEKGKDVELRCDPISGHTALYWYRQSLGQGLEFLIYFQGNSAPDKSGLPSDRFSAERTGGSVSTLTIQRTQQEDSAVYLCASSLVRAVNTEAFFGQGTRLTVV.

This chain joins TRBV19 and TRBJ2-2; possible D gene TRBD1, 6 bases. Trimming removed 9 bases from V and 2 bases from J, with 13 bases in between. CDR1 is LNHDA, CDR2 SQIVND, per germline (reference sequence). CDR3 size: 14 residues. CDR3 residues: CASSRGLNTGELFF. DNA of the CDR3: TGTGCCAGCAGCAGGGGCTTAAACACCGGGGAGCTGTTTTTT.

The chain uses TRBV5-6 and TRBJ2-3; a weak D match, TRBD1 (5 bases). The CDR3 has 15 amino acids. Between the trimmed V and J ends, which lost 0 bases and 1 base, there was a span of 9 bases. CDR1 is SGHDT, CDR2 YYEEEE, per germline. Here the CDR3 DNA reads TGTGCCAGCAGCTTGGTAGCAGGGCGCACAGATACGCAGTATTTT. It translates to CASSLVAGRTDTQYF.

The chain has TRBV19 and TRBJ2-5; possibly TRBD1 for D (7 bases). Trimming left V 7 bases short and J 7 bases short, with 16 bases between. Germline V gives CDR1 LNHDA, CDR2 SQIVND (reference sequence). This CDR3 is built from 13 residues. As DNA, the CDR3 is TGTGCCAGTACTAATGCGCAGGGGGGGACCCAGTACTTC. Its translation: CASTNAQGGTQYF.

The chain uses TRBV6-1 and TRBJ2-4, with D perhaps TRBD2 (7 bases). CDR1 and CDR2 from the germline V gene are MNHNS and SASEGT. V lost 2 bases and J lost 5, with 10 bases in between. The CDR3 extends over 14 amino acids. The CDR3 DNA reads as TGTGCCAGCAGTGAATGGGGGGGCGAAAACATTCAGTACTTC. Translated: CASSEWGGENIQYF.

The chain joins TRBV30 to TRBJ1-5, with D hard to call. V dropped 0 bases and J dropped 3 bases, with 6 bases sitting between them. CDR1 GTSNPN and CDR2 SVGIG come from the germline V gene (reference sequence). The CDR3 is 13 amino acids. CDR3 sequence reads: CAWSVRVNQPQHF. The CDR3 coding sequence is TGTGCCTGGAGTGTTCGGGTCAATCAGCCCCAGCATTTT. Together with reference TRBV30 and TRBJ1-5, the CDR3 gives the full variable domain: SQTIHQWPATLVQPVGSPLSLECTVEGTSNPNLYWYRQAAGRGLQLLFYSVGIGQISSEVPQNLSASRPQDRQFILSSKKLLLSDSGFYLCAWSVRVNQPQHFGDGTRLSIL.

This clone was seen a handful of times. V and J are TRBV18 and TRBJ2-7; 7 bases agree with TRBD1. The CDR3 spans 14 residues. Germline assignment: CDR1 KGHSH and CDR2 LQKENI. V dropped 6 bases and J dropped 1; count of bases not matched to a gene: 6. The CDR3 sequence: CASSLDRVSYEQYF. The CDR3 DNA reads as TGTGCCAGCTCCCTCGACAGGGTTTCCTACGAGCAGTACTTC.

The chain has TRBV5-1 and TRBJ2-1; 7 bases are a match to TRBD1. The V gene's germline CDR1 is SGHRS and CDR2 YFSETQ. The CDR3 is 15 residues long. The trim removed 2 bases at V and 8 bases at J, leaving 10 bases unmatched. The CDR3 coding sequence is TGCGCCAGCAGCTTTAGGACAGGCTTAGGGGATGAGCAGTTCTTC. Its translation is CASSFRTGLGDEQFF.

The V call is TRBV5-1, the J call TRBJ2-7, with 13 bases identical to TRBD2. Germline V CDR1 and CDR2: SGHRS, YFSETQ. The CDR3 totals 17 residues. V trimming: 0 bases; J trimming: 1 base; junction bases outside the gene matches: 4. The DNA of the CDR3 is TGCGCCAGCAGCTTGGGACCGGGACTAGCGGGGTCCTACGAGCAGTACTTC. This translates into CASSLGPGLAGSYEQYF.

V is TRBV4-1 and J is TRBJ2-2; possibly TRBD2 for D (7 bases). Germline V gene data show CDR1 as MGHRA and CDR2 as YSYEKL. The CDR3 consists of 17 residues. Between the trimmed V and J ends, which lost 1 base and 0 bases, there was a span of 12 bases. CDR3 bases: TGCGCCAGCAGCCAAGTTCGCGGGGGCGCGAACACCGGGGAGCTGTTTTTT. Translating it yields CASSQVRGGANTGELFF.

This chain connects TRBV2 to TRBJ1-5; unclear D gene. Looked up from germline, CDR1 is SNHLY and CDR2 is FYNNEI. The CDR3 is 16 residues long. V shed 5 bases and J shed 1 base, with 15 bases lying between them. The CDR3 DNA is TGTGCCAGCAGTCCTATCTATTTCGGGAGCAATCAGCCCCAGCATTTT. Amino acids: CASSPIYFGSNQPQHF.

The chain is built from TRBV6-6 and TRBJ1-1; no definite D call. Germline values: CDR1 MNHNY, CDR2 SVGAGI (reference sequence). The CDR3 covers 15 residues. Deletions cut 0 bases from V and 4 bases from J, with 12 bases between. This CDR3 reads CASSYSVGRPTEAFF. In DNA, the CDR3 is TGTGCCAGCAGTTACTCAGTAGGGAGGCCCACTGAAGCTTTCTTT.

The table lists this clone with a few counts. The rearrangement joins TRBV30 to TRBJ1-2, with TRBD1 as a possible D gene (6 bases). V was clipped by 2 bases and J by 7 bases, with 8 bases between them. Germline V CDR1 and CDR2: GTSNPN, SVGIG (reference sequence). The CDR3 runs 11 residues. In DNA form, the CDR3 reads TGTGCCTGGAGTCACAGGGCTGGCTACACCTTC. Translated: CAWSHRAGYTF.

The chain employs TRBV9 and TRBJ1-1; TRBD1 might be the D (5 bases). CDR3 length: 14 amino acids. Germline CDR1 reads SGDLS; CDR2 reads YYNGEE. V dropped 0 bases and J dropped 4 bases, with 10 bases sitting between them. For the CDR3, the DNA is TGTGCCAGCAGCGTAGACCAGGGATCCACTGAAGCTTTCTTT. It is translated as CASSVDQGSTEAFF.

The CDR3 nucleotides are TGTGCCAGCAGTGAACTAGGCCCTAGCACAGATACGCAGTATTTT. Its protein is CASSELGPSTDTQYF. The chain employs TRBV6-1 and TRBJ2-3; D unresolved. Deletions cut 2 bases from V and 0 bases from J, with 9 bases between. Germline V gives CDR1 MNHNS, CDR2 SASEGT. The CDR3 is 15 amino acids.

The chain uses TRBV29-1 and TRBJ1-1; a possible D gene is TRBD1 (6 bases). The V gene lost 8 bases and the J gene lost 4 bases, with 14 bases spanning the gap. CDR3 length: 12 residues. Per the germline V gene, CDR1 is SQVTM and CDR2 is ANQGSEA. CDR3 in DNA: TGCAGCCCCAGTCGAGGGGGCACTGAAGCTTTCTTT. It specifies CSPSRGGTEAFF. Full variable domain (rest looked up from reference TRBV29-1 and TRBJ1-1): SAVISQKPSRDICQRGTSLTIQCQVDSQVTMMFWYRQQPGQSLTLIATANQGSEATYESGFVIDKFPISRPNLTFSTLTVSNMSPEDSSIYLCSPSRGGTEAFFGQGTRLTVV.